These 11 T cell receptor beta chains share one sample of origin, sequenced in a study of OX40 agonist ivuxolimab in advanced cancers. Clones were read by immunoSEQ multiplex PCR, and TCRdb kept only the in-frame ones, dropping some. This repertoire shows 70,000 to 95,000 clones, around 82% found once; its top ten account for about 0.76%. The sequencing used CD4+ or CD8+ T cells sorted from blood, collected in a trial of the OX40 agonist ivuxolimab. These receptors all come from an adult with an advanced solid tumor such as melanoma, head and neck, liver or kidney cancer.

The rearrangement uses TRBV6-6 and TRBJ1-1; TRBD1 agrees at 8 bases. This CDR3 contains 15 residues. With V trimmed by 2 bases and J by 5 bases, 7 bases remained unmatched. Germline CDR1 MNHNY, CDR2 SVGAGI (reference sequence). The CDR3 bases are TGTGCCAGCAGTTACGGCAGGGGGCGAAGAACTGAAGCTTTCTTT. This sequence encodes CASSYGRGRRTEAFF.

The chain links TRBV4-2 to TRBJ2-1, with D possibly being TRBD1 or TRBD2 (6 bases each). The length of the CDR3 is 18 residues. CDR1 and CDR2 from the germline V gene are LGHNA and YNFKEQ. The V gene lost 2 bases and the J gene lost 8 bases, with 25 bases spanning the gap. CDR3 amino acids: CASSQSGIRRQRGDEQFF. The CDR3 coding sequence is TGTGCCAGCAGCCAATCGGGGATTCGAAGGCAAAGGGGGGATGAGCAGTTCTTC.

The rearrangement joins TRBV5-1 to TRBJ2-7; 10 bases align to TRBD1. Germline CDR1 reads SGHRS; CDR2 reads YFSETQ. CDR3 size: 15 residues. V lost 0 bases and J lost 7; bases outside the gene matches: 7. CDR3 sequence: CASSLAGTGAGEQYF. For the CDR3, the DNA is TGCGCCAGCAGCTTGGCCGGGACAGGGGCTGGGGAGCAGTACTTC.

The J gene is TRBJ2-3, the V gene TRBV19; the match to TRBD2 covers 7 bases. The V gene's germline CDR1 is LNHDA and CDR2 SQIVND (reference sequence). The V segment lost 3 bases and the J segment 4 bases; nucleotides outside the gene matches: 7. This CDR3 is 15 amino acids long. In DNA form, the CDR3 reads TGTGCCAGTAGTATTGATCCGGGAGGATCAGATACGCAGTATTTT. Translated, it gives CASSIDPGGSDTQYF.

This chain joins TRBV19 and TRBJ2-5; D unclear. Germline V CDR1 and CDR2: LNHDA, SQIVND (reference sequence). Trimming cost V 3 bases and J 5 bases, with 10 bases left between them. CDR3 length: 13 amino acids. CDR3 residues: CASSMVGRETQYF. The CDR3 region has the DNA TGTGCCAGTAGTATGGTGGGTAGGGAGACCCAGTACTTC.

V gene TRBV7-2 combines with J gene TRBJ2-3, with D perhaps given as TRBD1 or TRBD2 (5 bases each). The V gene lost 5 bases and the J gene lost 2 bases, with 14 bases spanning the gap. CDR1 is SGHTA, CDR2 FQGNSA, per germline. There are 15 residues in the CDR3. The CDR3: CASSRTLGATDTQYF. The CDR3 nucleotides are TGTGCCAGCAGCCGCACACTAGGGGCCACAGATACGCAGTATTTT. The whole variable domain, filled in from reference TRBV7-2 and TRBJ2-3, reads GAGVSQSPSNKVTEKGKDVELRCDPISGHTALYWYRQSLGQGLEFLIYFQGNSAPDKSGLPSDRFSAERTGGSVSTLTIQRTQQEDSAVYLCASSRTLGATDTQYFGPGTRLTVL.

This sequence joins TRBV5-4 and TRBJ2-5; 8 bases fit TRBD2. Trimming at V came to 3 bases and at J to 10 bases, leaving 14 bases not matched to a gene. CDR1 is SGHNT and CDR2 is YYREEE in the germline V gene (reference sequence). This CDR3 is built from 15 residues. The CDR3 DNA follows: TGTGCCAGCAGCTCTCAAGCGGGGGAGAAGAGAGGCCAGTACTTC. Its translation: CASSSQAGEKRGQYF. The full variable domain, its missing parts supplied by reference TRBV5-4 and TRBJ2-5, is ETGVTQSPTHLIKTRGQQVTLRCSSQSGHNTVSWYQQALGQGPQFIFQYYREEENGRGNFPPRFSGLQFPNYSSELNVNALELDDSALYLCASSSQAGEKRGQYFGPGTRLLVL.

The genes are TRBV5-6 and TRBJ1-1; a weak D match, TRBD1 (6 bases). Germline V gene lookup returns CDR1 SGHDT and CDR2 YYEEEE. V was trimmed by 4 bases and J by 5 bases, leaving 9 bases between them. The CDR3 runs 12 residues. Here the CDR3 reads CASSGGPTEAFF. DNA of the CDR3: TGTGCCAGCAGCGGGGGCCCGACTGAAGCTTTCTTT.

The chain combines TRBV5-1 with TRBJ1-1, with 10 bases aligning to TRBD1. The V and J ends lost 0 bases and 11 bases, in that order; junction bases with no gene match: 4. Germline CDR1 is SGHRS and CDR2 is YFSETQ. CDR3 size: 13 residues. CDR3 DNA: TGCGCCAGCAGCTTGGGACAGGGGGCGGGGGCTTTCTTT. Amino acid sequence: CASSLGQGAGAFF. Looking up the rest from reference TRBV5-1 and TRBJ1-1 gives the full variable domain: KAGVTQTPRYLIKTRGQQVTLSCSPISGHRSVSWYQQTPGQGLQFLFEYFSETQRNKGNFPGRFSGRQFSNSRSEMNVSTLELGDSALYLCASSLGQGAGAFFGQGTRLTVV.

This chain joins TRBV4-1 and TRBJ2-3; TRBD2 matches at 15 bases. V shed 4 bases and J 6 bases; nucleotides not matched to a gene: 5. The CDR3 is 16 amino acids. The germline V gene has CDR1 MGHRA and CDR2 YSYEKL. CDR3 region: CASSRGLAGGPDTQYF. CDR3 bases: TGCGCCAGCAGCCGGGGACTAGCGGGGGGCCCGGATACGCAGTATTTT.

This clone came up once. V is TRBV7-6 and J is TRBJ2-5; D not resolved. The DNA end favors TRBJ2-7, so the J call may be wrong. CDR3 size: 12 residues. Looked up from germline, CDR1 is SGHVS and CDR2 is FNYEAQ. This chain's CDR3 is CASARSSYEQYF. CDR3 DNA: TGTGCCAGCGCGAGGAGCTCCTACGAGCAGTACTTC.